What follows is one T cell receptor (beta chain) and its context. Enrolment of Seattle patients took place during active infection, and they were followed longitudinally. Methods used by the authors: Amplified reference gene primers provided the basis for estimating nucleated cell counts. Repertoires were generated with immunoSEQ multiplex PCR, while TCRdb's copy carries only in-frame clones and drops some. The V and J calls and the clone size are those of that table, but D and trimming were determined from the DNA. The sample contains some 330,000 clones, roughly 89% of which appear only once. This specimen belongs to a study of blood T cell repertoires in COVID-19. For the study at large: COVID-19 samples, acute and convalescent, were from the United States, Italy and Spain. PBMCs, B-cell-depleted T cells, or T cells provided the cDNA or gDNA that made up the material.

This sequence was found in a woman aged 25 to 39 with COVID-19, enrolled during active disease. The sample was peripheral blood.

CDR3 in amino acids: CASSYRGESTGELFF. The CDR3, as DNA: TGTGCCAGCAGTTACCGCGGGGAAAGCACCGGGGAGCTGTTTTTT. The chain couples TRBV6-6 to TRBJ2-2; tentatively, D is TRBD2 (6 bases). V dropped 2 bases and J dropped 4 bases, with 11 bases sitting between them. The CDR3 runs 15 residues. Germline CDR1 MNHNY, CDR2 SVGAGI (reference sequence).